This T cell receptor beta chain was obtained from a study of shared clonotypes between healthy human individuals. Across the study: A donor's plate count was three for CD4 naive and three for CD4 memory; CD8 naive had two and CD8 memory one.

CDR1 is SGHVS, CDR2 FQNEAQ, per germline. Unmatched junction bases numbered 15, after V lost 5 bases and J lost 2 bases. This CDR3 is built from 17 residues. General observations from the study: At large depth, rarefaction still showed sorted-subset sequencing to be incomplete. Only blood underwent sampling, and tissue repertoires likely differ.

This clone was recorded once. Antigen specificity is unknown. Replicate PCRs run on sorted subsets employed approximately 0.2 ug DNA, approximately 30,000 T cell genomes. Data came from immunoSEQ multiplex PCR; TCRdb stores just in-frame clones and leaves some out. The data contain about 2.3 million clones, around 92% of them singletons. The specimen was naive CD4+ T cells from PBMCs. Described subset: CD45RA+ positively selected. This chain joins TRBV7-8 and TRBJ2-7; TRBD2 agrees at 7 bases. The TCR originated in a man between 18 and 29 years old in good health. Some clones in this sample may be carry-over from other donors' samples. The CDR3 spells CASSKGRAGNSPYEQYF. Written as DNA, the CDR3 is TGTGCCAGCAGCAAGGGCCGAGCGGGAAATTCCCCCTACGAGCAGTACTTC. The whole variable domain, filled in from reference TRBV7-8 and TRBJ2-7, reads GAGVSQSPRYKVAKRGQDVALRCDPISGHVSLFWYQQALGQGPEFLTYFQNEAQLDKSGLPSDRFFAERPEGSVSTLKIQRTQQEDSAVYLCASSKGRAGNSPYEQYFGPGTRLTVT.